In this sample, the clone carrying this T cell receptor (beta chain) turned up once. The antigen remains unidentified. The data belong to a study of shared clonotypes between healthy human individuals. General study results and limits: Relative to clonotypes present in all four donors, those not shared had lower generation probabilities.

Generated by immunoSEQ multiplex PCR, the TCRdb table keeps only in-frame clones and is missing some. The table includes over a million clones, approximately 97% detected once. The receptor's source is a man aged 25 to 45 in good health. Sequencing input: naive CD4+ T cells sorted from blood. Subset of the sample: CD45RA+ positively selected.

The CDR3 reads CSVDVVGGGYEQYF. The CDR3 nucleotides are TGCAGCGTTGATGTAGTAGGGGGCGGCTACGAGCAGTACTTC. The V call is TRBV29-1, the J call TRBJ2-7, with 7 bases lining up with TRBD1. Trimming took 3 bases from V and 3 from J; bases not matched to a gene: 8. Germline assignment: CDR1 SQVTM and CDR2 ANQGSEA. The CDR3 has 14 amino acids.